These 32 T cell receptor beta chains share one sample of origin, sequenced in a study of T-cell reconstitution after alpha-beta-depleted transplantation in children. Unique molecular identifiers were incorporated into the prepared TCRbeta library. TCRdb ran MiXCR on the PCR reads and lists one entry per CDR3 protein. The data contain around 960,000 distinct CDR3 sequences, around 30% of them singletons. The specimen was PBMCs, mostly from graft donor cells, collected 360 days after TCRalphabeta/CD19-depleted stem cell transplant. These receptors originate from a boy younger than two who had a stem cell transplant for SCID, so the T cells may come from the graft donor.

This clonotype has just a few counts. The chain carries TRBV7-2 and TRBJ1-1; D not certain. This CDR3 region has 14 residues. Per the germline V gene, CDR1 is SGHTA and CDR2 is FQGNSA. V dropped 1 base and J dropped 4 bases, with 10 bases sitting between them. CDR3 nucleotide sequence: TGTGCCAGCAGCTTAGATGTAGGGAGCACTGAAGCTTTCTTT. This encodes CASSLDVGSTEAFF.

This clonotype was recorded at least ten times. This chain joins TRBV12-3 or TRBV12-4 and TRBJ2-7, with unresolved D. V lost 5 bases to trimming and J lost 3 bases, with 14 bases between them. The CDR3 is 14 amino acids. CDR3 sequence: CASSRIVDFYEQYF. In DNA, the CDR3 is TGTGCCAGCAGTAGAATAGTAGACTTCTACGAGCAGTACTTC.

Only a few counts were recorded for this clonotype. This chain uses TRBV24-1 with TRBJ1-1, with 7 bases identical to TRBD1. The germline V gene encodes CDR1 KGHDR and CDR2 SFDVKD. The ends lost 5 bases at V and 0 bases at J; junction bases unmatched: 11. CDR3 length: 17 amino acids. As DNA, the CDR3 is TGTGCCACCAGTGGTAATCCAGGGACAGCCATGAACACTGAAGCTTTCTTT. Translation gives CATSGNPGTAMNTEAFF.

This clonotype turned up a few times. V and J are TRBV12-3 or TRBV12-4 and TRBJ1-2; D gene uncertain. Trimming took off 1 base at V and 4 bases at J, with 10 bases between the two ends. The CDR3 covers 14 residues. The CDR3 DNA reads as TGTGCCAGCAGTTTAGTTTTCACCCCCTATGGCTACACCTTC. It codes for CASSLVFTPYGYTF.

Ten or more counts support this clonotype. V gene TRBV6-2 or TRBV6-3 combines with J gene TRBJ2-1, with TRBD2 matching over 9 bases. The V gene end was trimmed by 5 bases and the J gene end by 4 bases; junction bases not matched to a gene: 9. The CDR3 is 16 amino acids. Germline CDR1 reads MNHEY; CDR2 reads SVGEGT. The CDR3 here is CASSPRLAGLYNEQFF. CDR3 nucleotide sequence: TGTGCCAGCAGTCCCCGGCTAGCGGGGCTTTACAATGAGCAGTTCTTC.

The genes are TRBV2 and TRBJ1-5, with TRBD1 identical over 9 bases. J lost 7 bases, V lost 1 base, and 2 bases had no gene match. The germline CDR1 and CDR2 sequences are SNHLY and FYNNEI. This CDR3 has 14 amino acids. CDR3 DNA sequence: TGTGCCAGCAGTGAAGGGACAGGGGTCCAGCCCCAGCATTTT. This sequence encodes CASSEGTGVQPQHF.

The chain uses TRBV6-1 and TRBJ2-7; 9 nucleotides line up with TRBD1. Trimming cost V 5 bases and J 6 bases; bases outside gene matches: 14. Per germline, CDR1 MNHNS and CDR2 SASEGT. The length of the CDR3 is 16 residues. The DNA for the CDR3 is TGTGCCAGCAGTAAGCAAACAGGGGGCGGGTACCGCGAGCAGTACTTC. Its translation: CASSKQTGGGYREQYF.

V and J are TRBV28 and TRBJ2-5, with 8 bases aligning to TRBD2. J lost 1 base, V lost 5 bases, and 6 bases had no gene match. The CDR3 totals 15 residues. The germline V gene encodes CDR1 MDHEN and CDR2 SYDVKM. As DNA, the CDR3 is TGTGCCAGCAGTCCAGCCCTAGCGGGCCAAGAGACCCAGTACTTC. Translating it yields CASSPALAGQETQYF.

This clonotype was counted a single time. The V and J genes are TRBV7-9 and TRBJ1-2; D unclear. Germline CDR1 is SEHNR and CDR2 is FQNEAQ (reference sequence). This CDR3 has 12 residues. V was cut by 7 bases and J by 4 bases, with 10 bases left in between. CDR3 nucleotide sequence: TGTGCCAGCACCCCGGGATTCTATGGCTACACCTTC. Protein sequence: CASTPGFYGYTF.

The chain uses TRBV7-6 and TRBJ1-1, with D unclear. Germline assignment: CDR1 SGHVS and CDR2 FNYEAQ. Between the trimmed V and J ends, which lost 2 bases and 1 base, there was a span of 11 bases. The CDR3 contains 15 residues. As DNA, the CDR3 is TGTGCCAGCAGCTTATTGGAGACACCGAACACTGAAGCTTTCTTT. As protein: CASSLLETPNTEAFF.

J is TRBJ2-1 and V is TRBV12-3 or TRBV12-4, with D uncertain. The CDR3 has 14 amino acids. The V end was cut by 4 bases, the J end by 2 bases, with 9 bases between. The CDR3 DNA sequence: TGTGCCAGCAGTTCAAAGTGGCCCTACAATGAGCAGTTCTTC. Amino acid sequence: CASSSKWPYNEQFF.

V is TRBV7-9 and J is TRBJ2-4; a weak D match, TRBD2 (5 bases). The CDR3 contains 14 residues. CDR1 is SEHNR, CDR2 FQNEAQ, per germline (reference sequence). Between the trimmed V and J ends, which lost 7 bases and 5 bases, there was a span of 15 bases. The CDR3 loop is CASTFGLGENIQYF. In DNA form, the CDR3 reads TGTGCCAGCACCTTCGGCCTCGGGGAAAACATTCAGTACTTC.

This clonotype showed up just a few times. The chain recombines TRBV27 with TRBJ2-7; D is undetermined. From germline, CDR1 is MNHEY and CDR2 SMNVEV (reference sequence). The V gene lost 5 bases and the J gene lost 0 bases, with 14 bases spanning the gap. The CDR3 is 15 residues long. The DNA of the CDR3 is TGTGCCAGCAGTCCCCTTGGCGGACCCTCCTACGAGCAGTACTTC. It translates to CASSPLGGPSYEQYF.

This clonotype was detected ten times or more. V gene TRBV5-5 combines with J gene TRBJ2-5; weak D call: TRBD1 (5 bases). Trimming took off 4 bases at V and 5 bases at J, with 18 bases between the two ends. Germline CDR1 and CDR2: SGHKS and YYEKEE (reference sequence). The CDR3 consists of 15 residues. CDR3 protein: CASSLYAQGFETQYF. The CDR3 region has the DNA TGTGCCAGCAGCCTCTATGCTCAGGGTTTTGAGACCCAGTACTTC.

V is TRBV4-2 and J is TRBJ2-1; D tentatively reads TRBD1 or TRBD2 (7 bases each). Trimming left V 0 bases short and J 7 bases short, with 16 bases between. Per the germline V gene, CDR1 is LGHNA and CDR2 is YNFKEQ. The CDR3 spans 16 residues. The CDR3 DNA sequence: TGTGCCAGCAGCCAAGATTGGGGCAGGGGGGGGAATGAGCAGTTCTTC. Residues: CASSQDWGRGGNEQFF.

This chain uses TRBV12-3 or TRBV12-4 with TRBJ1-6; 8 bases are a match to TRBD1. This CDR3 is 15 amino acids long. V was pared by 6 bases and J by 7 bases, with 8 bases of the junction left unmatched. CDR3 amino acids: CASSISDRANSPLHF. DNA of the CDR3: TGTGCCAGCAGCATTTCGGACAGGGCAAATTCACCCCTCCACTTT.

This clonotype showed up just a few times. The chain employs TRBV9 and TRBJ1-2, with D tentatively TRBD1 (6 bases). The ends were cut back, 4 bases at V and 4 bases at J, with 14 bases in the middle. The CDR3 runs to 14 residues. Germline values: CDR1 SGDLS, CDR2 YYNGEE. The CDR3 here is CASSSPGVVYGYTF. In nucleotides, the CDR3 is TGTGCCAGCAGCTCCCCAGGGGTTGTCTATGGCTACACCTTC.

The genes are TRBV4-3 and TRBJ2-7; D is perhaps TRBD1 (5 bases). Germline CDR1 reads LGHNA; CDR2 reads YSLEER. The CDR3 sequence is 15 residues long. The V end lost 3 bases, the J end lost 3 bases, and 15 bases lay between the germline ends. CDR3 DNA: TGCGCCAGCAGCCACTACCTGGGGCTGGACTACGAGCAGTACTTC. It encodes CASSHYLGLDYEQYF.

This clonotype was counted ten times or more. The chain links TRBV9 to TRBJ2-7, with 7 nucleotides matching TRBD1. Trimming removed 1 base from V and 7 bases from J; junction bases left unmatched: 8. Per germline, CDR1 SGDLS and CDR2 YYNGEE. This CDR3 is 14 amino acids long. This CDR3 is CASSVRDSAIEQYF. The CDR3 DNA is TGTGCCAGCAGCGTAAGGGACAGTGCTATAGAGCAGTACTTC.

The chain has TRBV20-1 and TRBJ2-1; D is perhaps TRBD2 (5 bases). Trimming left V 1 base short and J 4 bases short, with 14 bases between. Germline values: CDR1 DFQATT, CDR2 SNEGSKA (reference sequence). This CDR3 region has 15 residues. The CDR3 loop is CSARASNPGYNEQFF. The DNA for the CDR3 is TGCAGTGCTAGAGCTTCCAACCCGGGGTACAATGAGCAGTTCTTC.

The CDR3 here is CASSSRTGENIQYF. The DNA for the CDR3 is TGTGCCAGCAGTTCCAGGACAGGGGAGAACATTCAGTACTTC. The gene calls are TRBV6-5 and TRBJ2-4, with 9 positions matching TRBD1. The CDR3 totals 14 residues. Per germline, CDR1 MNHEY and CDR2 SVGAGI. The ends lost 4 bases at V and 7 bases at J; junction bases unmatched: 5.

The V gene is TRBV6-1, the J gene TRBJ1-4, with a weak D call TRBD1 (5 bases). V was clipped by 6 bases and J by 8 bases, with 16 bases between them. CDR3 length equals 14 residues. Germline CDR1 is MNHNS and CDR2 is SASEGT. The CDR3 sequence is CASRKGGAREKLFF. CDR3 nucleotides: TGTGCCAGCAGGAAAGGCGGGGCGCGGGAAAAACTGTTTTTT.

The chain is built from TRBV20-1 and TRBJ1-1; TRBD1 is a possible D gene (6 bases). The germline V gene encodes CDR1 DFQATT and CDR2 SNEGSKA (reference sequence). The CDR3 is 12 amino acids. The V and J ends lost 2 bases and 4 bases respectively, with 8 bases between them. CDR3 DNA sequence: TGCAGTGCTAGAAAAGGGGGCACTGAAGCTTTCTTT. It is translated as CSARKGGTEAFF.

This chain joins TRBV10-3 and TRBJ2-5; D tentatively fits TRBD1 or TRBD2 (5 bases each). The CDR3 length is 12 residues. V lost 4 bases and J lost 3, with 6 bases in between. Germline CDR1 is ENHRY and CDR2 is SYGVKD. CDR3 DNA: TGTGCCATCAGTGGAGGGGAAGAGACCCAGTACTTC. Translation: CAISGGEETQYF.

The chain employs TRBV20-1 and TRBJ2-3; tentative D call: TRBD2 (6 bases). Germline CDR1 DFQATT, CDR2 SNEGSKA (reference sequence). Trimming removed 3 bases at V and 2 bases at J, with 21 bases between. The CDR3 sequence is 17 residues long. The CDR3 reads CSASPGLGRGSTDTQYF. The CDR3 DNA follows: TGCAGTGCTAGCCCAGGGCTAGGACGGGGGTCCACAGATACGCAGTATTTT.

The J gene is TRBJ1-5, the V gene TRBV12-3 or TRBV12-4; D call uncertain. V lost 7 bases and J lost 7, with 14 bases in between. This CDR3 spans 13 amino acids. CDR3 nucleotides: TGTGCCAGCACCGCCCGGACTGGGCAGCCCCAGCATTTT. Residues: CASTARTGQPQHF.

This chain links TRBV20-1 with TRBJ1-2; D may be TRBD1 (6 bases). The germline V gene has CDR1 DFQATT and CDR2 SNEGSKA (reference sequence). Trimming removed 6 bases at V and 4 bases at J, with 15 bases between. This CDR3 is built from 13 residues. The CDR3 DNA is TGCAGTGCCATAACGGGGGGCGGCTATGGCTACACCTTC. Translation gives CSAITGGGYGYTF.

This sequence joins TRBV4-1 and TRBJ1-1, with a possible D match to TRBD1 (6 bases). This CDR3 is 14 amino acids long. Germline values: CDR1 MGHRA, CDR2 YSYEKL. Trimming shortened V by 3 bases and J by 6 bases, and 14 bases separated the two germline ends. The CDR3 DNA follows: TGCGCCAGCAGCCACTTGACAGGCGGCCCTGAAGCTTTCTTT. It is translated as CASSHLTGGPEAFF.

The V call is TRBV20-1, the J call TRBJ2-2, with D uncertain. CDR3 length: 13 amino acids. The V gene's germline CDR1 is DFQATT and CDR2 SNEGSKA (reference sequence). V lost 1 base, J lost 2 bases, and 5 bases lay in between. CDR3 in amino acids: CSARVINTGELFF. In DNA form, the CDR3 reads TGCAGTGCTAGAGTTATAAACACCGGGGAGCTGTTTTTT.

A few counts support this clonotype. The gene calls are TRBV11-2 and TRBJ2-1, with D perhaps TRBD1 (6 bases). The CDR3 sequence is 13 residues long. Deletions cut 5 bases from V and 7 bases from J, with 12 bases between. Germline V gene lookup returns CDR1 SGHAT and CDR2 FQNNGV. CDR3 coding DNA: TGTGCCAGCAGCCCCCGAAGGGGGAATGAGCAGTTCTTC. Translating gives CASSPRRGNEQFF.

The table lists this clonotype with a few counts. CDR3 sequence (DNA): TGCAGTGCTAGTCCCATGTGGGGGTCCGAGGCAGATACGCAGTATTTT. Its protein product is CSASPMWGSEADTQYF. The chain recombines TRBV20-1 with TRBJ2-3; D possibly uses TRBD1 or TRBD2 (5 bases each). The CDR3 spans 16 residues. V was cut by 3 bases and J by 4 bases, with 20 bases left in between. Germline V gene sequence: CDR1 DFQATT, CDR2 SNEGSKA (reference sequence).

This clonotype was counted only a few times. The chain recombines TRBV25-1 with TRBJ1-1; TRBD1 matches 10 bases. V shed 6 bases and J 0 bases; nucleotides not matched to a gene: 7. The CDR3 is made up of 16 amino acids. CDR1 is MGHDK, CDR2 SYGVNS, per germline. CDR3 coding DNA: TGTGCCAGCAGGGGACAGGGGTACTGGGTGAACACTGAAGCTTTCTTT. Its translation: CASRGQGYWVNTEAFF. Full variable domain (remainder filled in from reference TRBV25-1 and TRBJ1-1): EADIYQTPRYLVIGTGKKITLECSQTMGHDKMYWYQQDPGMELHLIHYSYGVNSTEKGDLSSESTVSRIRTEHFPLTLESARPSHTSQYLCASRGQGYWVNTEAFFGQGTRLTVV.